The TCR beta chain under discussion was sequenced for a study of neurological immune-mediated disorders. Trimming removed 4 bases at V and 7 bases at J, with 18 bases between. Germline V gives CDR1 SGHVS, CDR2 FQNEAQ. This CDR3 comprises 15 residues. Study-wide findings and caveats: Multiple sclerosis patients had less TCR clonal expansion than even healthy controls, unlike HTLV-1-associated myelopathy.

The cDNA came from 5'RACE with 10-nucleotide random UMIs. Every sequencing run returned over 190 million TCR-beta sequences, which were derived from 15-18 subjects. TCRdb ran MiXCR on the 5' RACE reads and lists one entry per CDR3 protein. The sample includes tens of thousands of distinct CDR3 sequences, approximately 5% of them seen just once. The table lists this clonotype with many counts. Its antigen is undetermined. The study built sorted libraries from around 1 million CD4+ or CD8+ T cells. The rearrangement links TRBV7-8 to TRBJ2-3; either TRBD1 or TRBD2 may supply D (7 bases each). This clonotype originated in a woman between 45 and 65 years old in good health. The specimen was CD4+ T cells from blood. The CDR3 here is CASSSGEGAWNTQYF. CDR3 nucleotide sequence: TGTGCCAGCAGCTCAGGGGAGGGGGCGTGGAATACGCAGTATTTT.